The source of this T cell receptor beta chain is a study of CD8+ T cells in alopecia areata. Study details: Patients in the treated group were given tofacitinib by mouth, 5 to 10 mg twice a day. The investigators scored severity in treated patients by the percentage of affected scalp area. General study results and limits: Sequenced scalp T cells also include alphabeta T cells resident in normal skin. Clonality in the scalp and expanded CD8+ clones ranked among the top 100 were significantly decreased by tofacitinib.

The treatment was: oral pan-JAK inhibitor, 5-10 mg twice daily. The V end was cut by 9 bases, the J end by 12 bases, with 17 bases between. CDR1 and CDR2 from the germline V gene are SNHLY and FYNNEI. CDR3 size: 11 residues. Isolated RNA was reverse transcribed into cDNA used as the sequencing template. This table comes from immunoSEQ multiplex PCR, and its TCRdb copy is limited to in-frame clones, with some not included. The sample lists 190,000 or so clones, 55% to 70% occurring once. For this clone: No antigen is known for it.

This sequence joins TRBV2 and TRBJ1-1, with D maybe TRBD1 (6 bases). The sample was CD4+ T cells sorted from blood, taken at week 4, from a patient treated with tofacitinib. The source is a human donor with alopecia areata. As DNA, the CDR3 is TGTGCCAGGAGGGGGGCATCGGCAACTTTCTTT. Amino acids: CARRGASATFF.